This passage covers 17 T cell receptor beta chains from one sample sequenced in a study of cytomegalovirus exposure and HLA in healthy donors. It was with 60 Vbeta and 13 Jbeta primers that the PCR ran. Generated by immunoSEQ multiplex PCR, the TCRdb table keeps only in-frame clones and is missing some. The sample includes 150,000 to 200,000 clones, approximately 82% of them seen just once. The sample taken for sequencing was PBMCs. The source of these receptors is a woman between 18 and 30 years old in good health and CMV-seropositive.

Only a few counts were recorded for this clone. The CDR3 coding sequence is TGTGCCAGCAGTGCAAGGAGCTCCTACGAGCAGTACTTC. It translates to CASSARSSYEQYF. This sequence joins TRBV27 and TRBJ2-7; D not certain. The CDR3 runs to 13 residues. CDR1 and CDR2 from the germline V gene are MNHEY and SMNVEV (reference sequence). V gave up 5 bases and J gave up 0 bases, with 8 bases separating them.

The chain has TRBV7-8 and TRBJ2-1; tentatively, D is TRBD2 (7 bases). The CDR3 spans 17 residues. Germline CDR1 is SGHVS and CDR2 is FQNEAQ. V was trimmed by 0 bases and J by 6 bases, leaving 18 bases between them. The CDR3 spells CASSLAIRGALLNEQFF. CDR3 bases: TGTGCCAGCAGCTTAGCGATTCGGGGGGCCTTACTCAATGAGCAGTTCTTC.

This clone showed up just a few times. The chain links TRBV5-1 to TRBJ2-1, with a weak D call TRBD1 (5 bases). The CDR3 is made up of 12 amino acids. Germline CDR1 reads SGHRS; CDR2 reads YFSETQ. Trimming pared 1 base from V and 10 bases from J, leaving 9 bases between. This chain's CDR3 is CASSLRAGEQFF. CDR3 coding DNA: TGCGCCAGCAGCTTGAGAGCAGGGGAGCAGTTCTTC.

The chain carries TRBV19 and TRBJ1-4, with D possibly being TRBD1 (5 bases). V was shortened by 3 bases and J by 6 bases, with 11 bases between the two germline ends. Germline-derived CDR1 and CDR2 are LNHDA and SQIVND (reference sequence). The CDR3 spans 14 residues. The DNA for the CDR3 is TGTGCCAGTAGTATCGGTGAGACAGATGAAAAACTGTTTTTT. Amino acid sequence: CASSIGETDEKLFF. The whole variable domain, filled in from reference TRBV19 and TRBJ1-4, reads DGGITQSPKYLFRKEGQNVTLSCEQNLNHDAMYWYRQDPGQGLRLIYYSQIVNDFQKGDIAEGYSVSREKKESFPLTVTSAQKNPTAFYLCASSIGETDEKLFFGSGTQLSVL.

This rearrangement joins TRBV5-6 to TRBJ2-5; 13 bases are shared with TRBD2. The CDR3 is 15 residues long. Trimming removed 4 bases from V and 5 bases from J; junction bases left unmatched: 5. Germline lookup yields CDR1 SGHDT and CDR2 YYEEEE. CDR3 sequence (DNA): TGTGCCAGCAGCACGGGACTAGCGGGGTGGGAGACCCAGTACTTC. This gives the protein CASSTGLAGWETQYF.

V is TRBV5-4 and J is TRBJ2-5; D ambiguous. The CDR3 has 11 amino acids. Germline CDR1 reads SGHNT; CDR2 reads YYREEE (reference sequence). V lost 2 bases and J lost 5, with 4 bases in between. Here the CDR3 reads CASSFLETQYF. CDR3 in DNA: TGTGCCAGCAGCTTTCTGGAGACCCAGTACTTC. Full variable domain (missing parts from reference TRBV5-4 and TRBJ2-5): ETGVTQSPTHLIKTRGQQVTLRCSSQSGHNTVSWYQQALGQGPQFIFQYYREEENGRGNFPPRFSGLQFPNYSSELNVNALELDDSALYLCASSFLETQYFGPGTRLLVL.

The genes are TRBV5-1 and TRBJ2-3; D is uncertain. Germline loops: CDR1 SGHRS, CDR2 YFSETQ. The CDR3 runs to 15 residues. V dropped 4 bases and J dropped 1 base, with 13 bases sitting between them. CDR3 in amino acids: CASSPTPTGTDTQYF. The DNA for the CDR3 is TGCGCCAGCAGCCCCACTCCTACAGGCACAGATACGCAGTATTTT. Looking up the rest from reference TRBV5-1 and TRBJ2-3 gives the full variable domain: KAGVTQTPRYLIKTRGQQVTLSCSPISGHRSVSWYQQTPGQGLQFLFEYFSETQRNKGNFPGRFSGRQFSNSRSEMNVSTLELGDSALYLCASSPTPTGTDTQYFGPGTRLTVL.

This clone came up once. The chain combines TRBV4-2 with TRBJ1-6; no firm D call. V dropped 1 base and J dropped 2 bases, with 15 bases sitting between them. Germline CDR1 reads LGHNA; CDR2 reads YNFKEQ. The length of the CDR3 is 18 residues. The CDR3 bases are TGTGCCAGCAGCCAAGCCGGTGAGGTCGAGACCTATAATTCACCCCTCCACTTT. This sequence encodes CASSQAGEVETYNSPLHF.

The genes are TRBV4-1 and TRBJ2-3, with no clear D. The CDR3 is made up of 13 amino acids. The V end lost 2 bases, the J end lost 1 base, and 4 bases lay between the germline ends. Germline V gene data show CDR1 as MGHRA and CDR2 as YSYEKL. The CDR3 DNA follows: TGCGCCAGCAGCCAATCGGGCACAGATACGCAGTATTTT. Encoded protein: CASSQSGTDTQYF.

This chain uses TRBV5-6 with TRBJ1-2; tentative D call: TRBD1 (6 bases). The CDR3 totals 13 residues. Germline assignment: CDR1 SGHDT and CDR2 YYEEEE. The ends were cut back, 2 bases at V and 4 bases at J, with 9 bases in the middle. Here the CDR3 reads CASSFRQAYGYTF. CDR3 bases: TGTGCCAGCAGCTTCAGACAGGCCTATGGCTACACCTTC.

The chain employs TRBV5-4 and TRBJ2-2; perhaps TRBD2 as D (5 bases). Trimming cost V 0 bases and J 6 bases, with 6 bases left between them. Germline loops: CDR1 SGHNT, CDR2 YYREEE (reference sequence). The CDR3 totals 13 residues. The CDR3 spells CASSLGRAGELFF. Written as DNA, the CDR3 is TGTGCCAGCAGCTTGGGGCGGGCCGGGGAGCTGTTTTTT.

The rearrangement uses TRBV5-4 and TRBJ2-7; no definite D call. V shed 0 bases and J shed 4 bases, with 8 bases lying between them. The CDR3 has 13 amino acids. Germline CDR1 is SGHNT and CDR2 is YYREEE (reference sequence). The CDR3 DNA reads as TGTGCCAGCAGCTTGGCACCTCAGTACGAGCAGTACTTC. This sequence encodes CASSLAPQYEQYF.

This clone was observed once. The chain recombines TRBV7-2 with TRBJ2-1, with 10 nucleotides matching TRBD1. The trim removed 3 bases at V and 15 bases at J, leaving 11 bases unmatched. Per the germline V gene, CDR1 is SGHTA and CDR2 is FQGNSA. The CDR3 spans 14 residues. The CDR3 spells CASSLTGGEGVGFF. CDR3 DNA sequence: TGTGCCAGCAGCTTGACAGGGGGCGAGGGAGTTGGGTTCTTC. The complete variable domain, with remaining parts taken from reference TRBV7-2 and TRBJ2-1, reads GAGVSQSPSNKVTEKGKDVELRCDPISGHTALYWYRQSLGQGLEFLIYFQGNSAPDKSGLPSDRFSAERTGGSVSTLTIQRTQQEDSAVYLCASSLTGGEGVGFFGPGTRLTVL.

The chain combines TRBV7-9 with TRBJ2-7; 9 nucleotides agree with TRBD2. After removal of 5 bases from V and 3 bases from J, the junction contained 8 bases not matched to a gene. The CDR3 is 15 residues long. Germline CDR1 is SEHNR and CDR2 is FQNEAQ (reference sequence). CDR3: CASSPERGASYEQYF. For the CDR3, the DNA is TGTGCCAGCAGCCCGGAGCGGGGGGCAAGCTACGAGCAGTACTTC.

This chain's CDR3 is CASSIINEQFF. The CDR3 DNA reads as TGTGCCAGCAGTATAATCAATGAGCAGTTCTTC. This chain joins TRBV2 and TRBJ2-1, with unresolved D. From germline, CDR1 is SNHLY and CDR2 FYNNEI. The CDR3 is 11 residues long. Trimming pared 5 bases from V and 6 bases from J, leaving 5 bases between.

The V gene is TRBV4-3, the J gene TRBJ2-3, with TRBD2 identical over 13 bases. Germline-derived CDR1 and CDR2 are LGHNA and YSLEER. The CDR3 extends over 17 amino acids. J gave up 1 base and V 4 bases, and 5 bases lay outside the gene matches. The CDR3 DNA reads TGCGCCAGCAGCCTAGGACTAGCGGGGGTCCGCACAGATACGCAGTATTTT. It specifies CASSLGLAGVRTDTQYF.

This clone has more than one count but fewer than ten. The gene calls are TRBV19 and TRBJ1-2, with 8 bases that match TRBD1. This CDR3 is 16 amino acids long. Germline lookup yields CDR1 LNHDA and CDR2 SQIVND (reference sequence). Trimming took 2 bases from V and 1 from J; bases not matched to a gene: 6. CDR3 nucleotides: TGTGCCAGTAGTATATTGTCAGGGGGCCATAACTATGGCTACACCTTC. Translating gives CASSILSGGHNYGYTF.